The next 23 T cell receptor beta chains were all read from a single sample in a study of beta chain features in type 1 diabetes. What was sequenced were expressed TCRB transcripts, since all of the isolated RNA had been reverse transcribed. Sequencing was performed with immunoSEQ multiplex PCR; in TCRdb, only in-frame clones are kept and a portion is missing. Here the sample spans fewer than 200,000 clones, roughly 8% being singletons. Sequencing was carried out using central memory CD4+ T cells from blood. The receptors were gathered from a man younger than 35 in good health.

This clone was counted at least ten times. The V and J genes are TRBV27 and TRBJ2-6; D is uncertain. Germline CDR1 MNHEY, CDR2 SMNVEV (reference sequence). This CDR3 spans 13 amino acids. V was clipped by 6 bases and J by 1 base, with 4 bases between them. The CDR3 loop reads CASSRSGANVLTF. CDR3 coding DNA: TGTGCCAGCAGCCGGTCTGGGGCCAACGTCCTGACTTTC.

This clone was observed a few times. This sample includes further DNA sequences coding for the same CDR3. The gene calls are TRBV18 and TRBJ2-3; the match to TRBD2 covers 7 bases. The CDR3 is made up of 14 amino acids. The junction had 1 base not matched to a gene; V was cut back by 0 bases and J by 4 bases. Per germline, CDR1 KGHSH and CDR2 LQKENI. The CDR3 DNA sequence: TGTGCCAGCTCACCACCGGCGGGAGCAGATACGCAGTATTTT. Residues: CASSPPAGADTQYF.

This clone showed up just a few times. The chain uses TRBV27 and TRBJ2-5; 7 bases agree with TRBD1. The ends lost 7 bases at V and 4 bases at J; junction bases unmatched: 18. This CDR3 region has 17 residues. Germline lookup yields CDR1 MNHEY and CDR2 SMNVEV (reference sequence). CDR3 in DNA: TGTGCCAGCACCTTGTACCAGACAGGGTTCGACCGAGAGACCCAGTACTTC. Translation gives CASTLYQTGFDRETQYF.

This chain connects TRBV7-2 to TRBJ1-5, with a weak D call TRBD1 (5 bases). Trimming took off 8 bases at V and 4 bases at J, with 12 bases between the two ends. In germline, CDR1 is SGHTA, CDR2 FQGNSA. The CDR3 spans 13 residues. CDR3: CASGQGWNQPQHF. The CDR3 nucleotides are TGTGCCAGCGGTCAGGGCTGGAATCAGCCCCAGCATTTT.

V gene TRBV7-8 combines with J gene TRBJ1-1, with a tentative D call TRBD1 (6 bases). The CDR3 is 15 amino acids. Looked up from germline, CDR1 is SGHVS and CDR2 is FQNEAQ. Trimming cost V 2 bases and J 0 bases, with 10 bases left between them. CDR3 DNA: TGTGCCAGCAGCTTACCACGGGACATGAACACTGAAGCTTTCTTT. It specifies CASSLPRDMNTEAFF.

In this sample, this clone turned up many times. V usage is TRBV30 and J usage is TRBJ1-2; 7 bases are shared with TRBD1. The length of the CDR3 is 13 residues. With 1 base clipped from V and 8 bases from J, the junction kept 7 bases outside the gene matches. Germline CDR1 and CDR2: GTSNPN and SVGIG (reference sequence). For the CDR3, the DNA is TGTGCCTGGAGTGCGGGGACAGAAAGCGGCTACACCTTC. This codes for CAWSAGTESGYTF.

A note on this clone: At one of its ends the junction is not consistent with the germline gene, which may arise from a read error. The V call is TRBV28, the J call TRBJ1-4; TRBD1 aligns across 7 bases. CDR3 length: 16 amino acids. The germline gives CDR1 MDHEN, CDR2 SYDVKM. DNA for the CDR3: TGTGCCAGCAGTGACTCGGCGACAGGGCCAAATGAAAAACTATTTTTT. Residues: CASSDSATGPNEKLFF.

This clone was seen a few times. The chain recombines TRBV29-1 with TRBJ1-1; a weak D match, TRBD1 (6 bases). CDR1 SQVTM and CDR2 ANQGSEA come from the germline V gene. This CDR3 comprises 12 residues. V lost 0 bases, J lost 8 bases, and 10 bases lay in between. The CDR3 loop is CSVEDYQGEAFF. CDR3 in DNA: TGCAGCGTTGAAGATTACCAGGGGGAAGCTTTCTTT. Based on the CDR3 plus reference TRBV29-1 and TRBJ1-1, the full variable domain is SAVISQKPSRDICQRGTSLTIQCQVDSQVTMMFWYRQQPGQSLTLIATANQGSEATYESGFVIDKFPISRPNLTFSTLTVSNMSPEDSSIYLCSVEDYQGEAFFGQGTRLTVV.

The V gene is TRBV6-1, the J gene TRBJ2-3, with D perhaps matching TRBD2 (6 bases). CDR1 is MNHNS and CDR2 is SASEGT in the germline V gene. The V end lost 2 bases, the J end lost 2 bases, and 11 bases lay between the germline ends. This CDR3 comprises 15 residues. The CDR3 loop reads CASSELRGNTDTQYF. CDR3 nucleotide sequence: TGTGCCAGCAGTGAATTGCGGGGCAACACAGATACGCAGTATTTT.

There are a few counts of this clone. The chain has TRBV6-5 and TRBJ1-3; D perhaps matches TRBD1 (5 bases). Germline V CDR1 and CDR2: MNHEY, SVGAGI. Trimming took off 6 bases at V and 8 bases at J, with 14 bases between the two ends. The CDR3 is 13 residues long. The CDR3 bases are TGTGCCAGCAGGTCCGAGACAGTTGACACCATATATTTT. It specifies CASRSETVDTIYF.

There are a few counts of this clone. The J gene is TRBJ2-7, the V gene TRBV7-2; possibly TRBD1 for D (6 bases). The CDR3 loop spans 14 amino acids. Trimming took 1 base from V and 4 from J, leaving 11 bases between them. Germline CDR1 and CDR2: SGHTA and FQGNSA. The CDR3, as DNA: TGTGCCAGCAGCTTAGTCGGACAGTGGTACGAGCAGTACTTC. As protein: CASSLVGQWYEQYF.

The V and J genes are TRBV5-1 and TRBJ2-2, with TRBD1 matching over 8 bases. The CDR3 totals 16 residues. The germline V gene has CDR1 SGHRS and CDR2 YFSETQ. The J segment lost 4 bases and the V segment lost 2 bases, leaving 7 bases of the junction unmatched. The chain's CDR3 is CASSLTDRGSTGELFF. The CDR3 bases are TGCGCCAGCAGCTTAACAGACAGGGGAAGCACCGGGGAGCTGTTTTTT.

A few counts support this clone. The V call is TRBV6-1, the J call TRBJ2-7, with 9 positions matching TRBD1. Germline V gene lookup returns CDR1 MNHNS and CDR2 SASEGT. After removal of 10 bases from V and 5 bases from J, the junction contained 9 bases not matched to a gene. The CDR3 spans 13 residues. The CDR3, as DNA: TGTGCCACCCTCCGGGACAGGGTCCACGAGCAGTACTTC. Translation: CATLRDRVHEQYF.

This clone occurred a few times. The chain combines TRBV29-1 with TRBJ2-3, with 14 nucleotides matching TRBD2. The length of the CDR3 is 12 residues. Germline V gives CDR1 SQVTM, CDR2 ANQGSEA. The V segment lost 7 bases and the J segment 6 bases; nucleotides outside the gene matches: 0. The chain's CDR3 is CSGTSGGDTQYF. CDR3 in DNA: TGCAGCGGGACTAGCGGGGGGGATACGCAGTATTTT.

This clone was detected ten times or more. The chain employs TRBV6-6 and TRBJ2-1; no firm D call. The CDR3 covers 14 residues. CDR1 and CDR2 (germline): MNHNY, SVGAGI (reference sequence). Between the trimmed V and J ends, which lost 0 bases and 7 bases, there was a span of 10 bases. CDR3 coding DNA: TGTGCCAGCAGTTACTCTGATAGAATGAATGAGCAGTTCTTC. It yields the protein CASSYSDRMNEQFF.

The chain combines TRBV9 with TRBJ1-2; 8 bases line up with TRBD1. Germline lookup yields CDR1 SGDLS and CDR2 YYNGEE. This CDR3 comprises 16 residues. V dropped 3 bases and J dropped 7; count of bases not matched to a gene: 14. DNA for the CDR3: TGTGCCAGCAGCGCAGACCCCGGACAGGGAAGGGGTGGCTACACCTTC. Protein product: CASSADPGQGRGGYTF.

This clone was counted only a few times. The CDR3 region is CASISDRGDEKLFF. CDR3 in DNA: TGTGCCAGCATCTCGGACAGGGGCGATGAAAAACTGTTTTTT. The gene calls are TRBV25-1 and TRBJ1-4; 9 positions match TRBD1. V lost 7 bases to trimming and J lost 6 bases; unmatched junction nucleotides: 6. There are 14 residues in the CDR3. CDR1 is MGHDK and CDR2 is SYGVNS in the germline V gene.

This sequence joins TRBV6-1 and TRBJ1-1; D remains ambiguous. CDR3 length equals 12 residues. The V gene lost 3 bases and the J gene lost 6 bases, with 8 bases spanning the gap. Germline CDR1 is MNHNS and CDR2 is SASEGT. The chain's CDR3 is CASSERIAEAFF. The CDR3 DNA follows: TGTGCCAGCAGTGAGCGCATAGCTGAAGCTTTCTTT.

This clone was detected only a few times. The chain links TRBV19 to TRBJ2-7, with a weak D call TRBD2 (6 bases). In germline, CDR1 is LNHDA, CDR2 SQIVND (reference sequence). Trimming shortened V by 3 bases and J by 0 bases, and 12 bases separated the two germline ends. The CDR3 totals 15 residues. The CDR3 region is CASSIGGSSSYEQYF. CDR3 bases: TGTGCCAGTAGTATTGGGGGGAGTAGCTCCTACGAGCAGTACTTC.

This clone has only a few counts. CDR3 sequence (DNA): TGCGCCAGCAGCTCGGGACAGGGATCTGGCTACACCTTC. Its translation: CASSSGQGSGYTF. The chain is built from TRBV5-1 and TRBJ1-2; the match to TRBD1 covers 9 bases. The J segment lost 7 bases and the V segment lost 3 bases, leaving 4 bases of the junction unmatched. This CDR3 contains 13 residues. Germline V gene sequence: CDR1 SGHRS, CDR2 YFSETQ.

The V call is TRBV4-2, the J call TRBJ1-2; D unclear. The V gene's germline CDR1 is LGHNA and CDR2 YNFKEQ. This CDR3 comprises 12 residues. Trimming removed 1 base at V and 11 bases at J, with 11 bases between. The CDR3 nucleotides read TGTGCCAGCAGCCAAGGGCCCGGCGGGTACACCTTC. It yields the protein CASSQGPGGYTF.

V and J are TRBV6-6 and TRBJ2-1, with 7 bases fitting TRBD1. CDR3 length: 14 residues. From germline, CDR1 is MNHNY and CDR2 SVGAGI (reference sequence). With V trimmed by 5 bases and J by 7 bases, 8 bases remained unmatched. CDR3 loop: CASSPPSTGNEQFF. As DNA, the CDR3 is TGTGCCAGCAGTCCTCCCTCGACAGGGAATGAGCAGTTCTTC.

This clone appeared a few times. The chain has TRBV28 and TRBJ1-5; D ambiguous. V dropped 2 bases and J dropped 3 bases, with 8 bases sitting between them. Germline V gene sequence: CDR1 MDHEN, CDR2 SYDVKM. The CDR3 contains 14 residues. As DNA, the CDR3 is TGTGCCAGCAGTTTAAATACAGTCAATCAGCCCCAGCATTTT. Encoded protein: CASSLNTVNQPQHF.